The 16 T cell receptor beta chains below all came from one sample that was sequenced in a study of blood T cell repertoires in COVID-19. Method: immunoSEQ multiplex PCR; TCRdb's copy keeps in-frame clones and lacks some. The sample has approximately 200,000 clones, 85% to 90% seen once. Input material: peripheral blood. The origin of the receptors is a man in his sixties who had recovered from COVID-19.

Comment on this clone: One end of the junction does not line up with germline, which may come from a read error. J is TRBJ2-5 and V is TRBV6-2 or TRBV6-3, with D possibly TRBD2 on 6 matching bases. Germline V lookup: CDR1 MNHEY, CDR2 SVGEGT. The CDR3 consists of 15 residues. CDR3 loop: CASSYFLGLEETQYF. DNA for the CDR3: TGTGCCAGCAGCTACTTTCTGGGACTGGAAGAGACCCAGTACTTC.

The rearrangement uses TRBV4-1 and TRBJ1-5, with 7 bases lining up with TRBD1. Germline V lookup: CDR1 MGHRA, CDR2 YSYEKL. The V gene end was trimmed by 0 bases and the J gene end by 5 bases; junction bases not matched to a gene: 7. This CDR3 spans 16 amino acids. CDR3 sequence (DNA): TGCGCCAGCAGCCAAGAGACCGGGACAGCTTATCAGCCCCAGCATTTT. Translation: CASSQETGTAYQPQHF.

V is TRBV10-3 and J is TRBJ2-6; D ambiguous. Germline loops: CDR1 ENHRY, CDR2 SYGVKD. The V end lost 10 bases, the J end lost 0 bases, and 7 bases lay between the germline ends. The CDR3 runs to 13 residues. This CDR3 reads CASFGSGANVLTF. DNA for the CDR3: TGTGCCAGCTTCGGCTCTGGGGCCAACGTCCTGACTTTC.

The chain combines TRBV6-5 with TRBJ2-7, with 10 bases matching TRBD1. Germline CDR1 reads MNHEY; CDR2 reads SVGAGI. J was trimmed by 6 bases and V by 8 bases; bases with no gene match: 10. The CDR3 has 14 residues. DNA for the CDR3: TGTGCCAGCGGGGTTGGGGACAGGGGATTCGAGCAGTACTTC. Translating gives CASGVGDRGFEQYF.

CDR3 in amino acids: CASSPTAYEQYF. The CDR3 bases are TGTGCCAGCTCACCTACAGCCTACGAGCAGTACTTC. The chain has TRBV18 and TRBJ2-7; D unresolved. V gave up 3 bases and J gave up 2 bases, with 5 bases separating them. Germline V gene sequence: CDR1 KGHSH, CDR2 LQKENI. CDR3 size: 12 residues.

The V and J genes are TRBV9 and TRBJ2-1, with 11 bases matching TRBD2. V lost 3 bases to trimming and J lost 5 bases; unmatched junction nucleotides: 7. The CDR3 totals 16 residues. Germline V gene sequence: CDR1 SGDLS, CDR2 YYNGEE. CDR3 sequence reads: CASSGKGTSGNNEQFF. The CDR3 region has the DNA TGTGCCAGCAGCGGCAAGGGGACTAGCGGAAACAATGAGCAGTTCTTC.

The CDR3: CASSHRQDPFYNEQFF. The DNA of the CDR3 is TGTGCCAGCAGCCATCGACAGGACCCTTTCTACAATGAGCAGTTCTTC. The chain uses TRBV5-5 and TRBJ2-1, with a tentative D call TRBD1 (6 bases). This CDR3 has 16 amino acids. Germline loops: CDR1 SGHKS, CDR2 YYEKEE (reference sequence). Trimming took 4 bases from V and 3 from J, leaving 17 bases between them.

V gene TRBV6-5 combines with J gene TRBJ1-1, with D possibly being TRBD1 (6 bases). The germline V gene encodes CDR1 MNHEY and CDR2 SVGAGI. The V end lost 0 bases, the J end lost 4 bases, and 15 bases lay between the germline ends. This CDR3 has 16 amino acids. The CDR3 sequence: CASSYSRGRASTEAFF. The CDR3 coding sequence is TGTGCCAGCAGTTACTCGAGGGGGAGGGCCAGCACTGAAGCTTTCTTT.

V is TRBV9 and J is TRBJ2-2, with 8 bases identical to TRBD2. Unmatched junction bases numbered 10, after V lost 4 bases and J lost 8 bases. This CDR3 is 15 amino acids long. Germline-derived CDR1 and CDR2 are SGDLS and YYNGEE. CDR3 loop: CASSTIAGPEGELFF. DNA of the CDR3: TGTGCCAGCAGCACAATAGCGGGGCCGGAAGGGGAGCTGTTTTTT.

The chain couples TRBV4-2 to TRBJ2-7; 9 bases map to TRBD1. The CDR3 runs 16 residues. Germline values: CDR1 LGHNA, CDR2 YNFKEQ. J lost 5 bases, V lost 0 bases, and 8 bases had no gene match. CDR3 sequence reads: CASSQDSGQGGDEQYF. CDR3 coding DNA: TGTGCCAGCAGCCAAGATTCGGGACAGGGAGGGGACGAGCAGTACTTC.

The rearrangement uses TRBV28 and TRBJ1-4, with D maybe TRBD1 (6 bases). Germline V CDR1 and CDR2: MDHEN, SYDVKM. V lost 2 bases to trimming and J lost 4 bases, with 17 bases between them. The CDR3 is made up of 17 amino acids. The CDR3 sequence: CASSLTSRGWGNEKLFF. The CDR3 DNA sequence: TGTGCCAGCAGTTTAACGTCCAGGGGTTGGGGTAATGAAAAACTGTTTTTT.

This chain links TRBV2 with TRBJ2-1, with 7 bases that match TRBD1. The CDR3 sequence is 14 residues long. Germline V CDR1 and CDR2: SNHLY, FYNNEI. With V trimmed by 6 bases and J by 4 bases, 6 bases remained unmatched. CDR3 residues: CASRPGTEYNEQFF. In DNA, the CDR3 is TGTGCCAGCAGGCCAGGGACAGAGTACAATGAGCAGTTCTTC.

This chain links TRBV7-9 with TRBJ2-7; 8 bases match TRBD2. This CDR3 has 13 amino acids. Germline CDR1 reads SEHNR; CDR2 reads FQNEAQ (reference sequence). The junction had 0 bases not matched to a gene; V was cut back by 2 bases and J by 3 bases. The CDR3 region is CASSLLAGYEQYF. The CDR3 coding sequence is TGTGCCAGCAGCTTACTAGCGGGCTACGAGCAGTACTTC.

The table lists this clone with a count of one. This sequence joins TRBV5-5 and TRBJ1-2, with 10 bases that match TRBD1. The J segment lost 2 bases and the V segment lost 3 bases, leaving 4 bases of the junction unmatched. This CDR3 has 15 residues. Germline V lookup: CDR1 SGHKS, CDR2 YYEKEE (reference sequence). As DNA, the CDR3 is TGTGCCAGCAGCTCTGGGACAGGGGTAAACTATGGCTACACCTTC. Its translation is CASSSGTGVNYGYTF.

The gene calls are TRBV11-2 and TRBJ2-1, with 9 bases fitting TRBD1. This CDR3 is 16 amino acids long. V was pared by 5 bases and J by 0 bases, with 5 bases of the junction left unmatched. CDR1 SGHAT and CDR2 FQNNGV come from the germline V gene. This CDR3 is CASSPQGASSYNEQFF. CDR3 DNA: TGTGCCAGCAGCCCACAGGGGGCATCCTCCTACAATGAGCAGTTCTTC.

The chain recombines TRBV19 with TRBJ1-4, with D possibly matching TRBD1 (5 bases). The CDR3 sequence is 14 residues long. CDR1 is LNHDA and CDR2 is SQIVND in the germline V gene (reference sequence). V was clipped by 4 bases and J by 7 bases, with 13 bases between them. CDR3 sequence reads: CASSRRQPTEKLFF. CDR3 nucleotide sequence: TGTGCCAGTAGTAGGCGACAGCCCACTGAAAAACTGTTTTTT.